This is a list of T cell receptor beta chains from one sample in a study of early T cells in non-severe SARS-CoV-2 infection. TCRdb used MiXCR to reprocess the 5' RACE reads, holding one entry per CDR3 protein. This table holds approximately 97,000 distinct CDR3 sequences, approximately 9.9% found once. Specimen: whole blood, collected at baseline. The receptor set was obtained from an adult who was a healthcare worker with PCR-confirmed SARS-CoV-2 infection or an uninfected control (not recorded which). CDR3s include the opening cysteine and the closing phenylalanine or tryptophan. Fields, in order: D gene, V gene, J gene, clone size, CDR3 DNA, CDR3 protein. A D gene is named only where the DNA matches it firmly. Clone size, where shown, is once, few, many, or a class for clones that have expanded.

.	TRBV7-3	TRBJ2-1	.	TGTGCCAGCAGCTTACCCAAGAGCTCCTACAATGAGCAGTTCTTC	CASSLPKSSYNEQFF
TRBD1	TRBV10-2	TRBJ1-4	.	TGCGCCAGCAGTGAGAACAGGGGAGGTGAAAAACTGTTTTTT	CASSENRGGEKLFF
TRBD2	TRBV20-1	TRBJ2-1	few	TGCAGTCCTAGGGCCAGCGGGAGCGGCGAGCAGTTCTTC	CSPRASGSGEQFF
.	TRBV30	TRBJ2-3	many	TGTGCCTGGAGTGTGGGGACCGCAGATACGCAGTATTTT	CAWSVGTADTQYF
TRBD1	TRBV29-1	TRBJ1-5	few	TGCAGCGTTGTGACAGGGAATCAGCCCCAGCATTTT	CSVVTGNQPQHF
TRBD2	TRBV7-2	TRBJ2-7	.	TGTGCCAGCAGCACCGCTAGCGGGAGTCAGTACGAGCAGTACTTC	CASSTASGSQYEQYF
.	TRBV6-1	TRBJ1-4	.	TGTGCCAGCAGTGAACGGGGGGGCGGAACTAATGAAAAACTGTTTTTT	CASSERGGGTNEKLFF
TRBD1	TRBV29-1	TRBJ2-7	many	TGCAGCGTCCAGGAGACAGGGGGCTTCGAGCAGTACTTC	CSVQETGGFEQYF
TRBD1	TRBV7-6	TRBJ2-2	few	TGTGCCAGCAGACATTCCGGGACAGGGTACGGGGAGCTGTTTTTT	CASRHSGTGYGELFF
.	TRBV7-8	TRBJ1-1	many	TGTGCCAGCAGCTTAGCGCCTGGGGGGTACACTGAAGCTTTCTTT	CASSLAPGGYTEAFF
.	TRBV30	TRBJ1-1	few	TGTGCCTGGAGTGTAGGGGGGGGTCACACTGAAGCTTTCTTT	CAWSVGGGHTEAFF
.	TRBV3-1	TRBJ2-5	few	TGTGCCAGCAGCCAATCTCCCCTAAAAGAGACCCAGTACTTC	CASSQSPLKETQYF
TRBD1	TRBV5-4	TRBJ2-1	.	TGTGCCAGCAGCTCACCCCGCCGGGACAGGGGTAACAATGAGCAGTTCTTC	CASSSPRRDRGNNEQFF
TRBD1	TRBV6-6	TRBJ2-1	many	TGTGCCAGCAGTTTACAGGGGGGCGGGATTTACAATGAGCAGTTCTTC	CASSLQGGGIYNEQFF
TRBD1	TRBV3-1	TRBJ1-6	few	TGTGCCAGCACACAGGGGTTTGGTTCACCCCTCCACTTT	CASTQGFGSPLHF
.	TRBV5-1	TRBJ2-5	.	TGCGCCAGCAGCTCAGGACAATTCCAAGAGACCCAGTACTTC	CASSSGQFQETQYF
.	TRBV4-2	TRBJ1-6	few	TGTGCCAGCAGCCAGGACAGCTCCTATAATTCACCCCTCCACTTT	CASSQDSSYNSPLHF
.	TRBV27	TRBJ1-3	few	TGTGCCAGCAGTTCTCTGGGATTCTCTGGAAACACCATATATTTT	CASSSLGFSGNTIYF
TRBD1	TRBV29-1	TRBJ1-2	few	TGCAGCGTGACGTGGAGGGGGCCCACGGGCTACACCTTC	CSVTWRGPTGYTF
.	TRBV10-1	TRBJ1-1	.	TGCGCCTCAGCCGCCAGGGAGGTCACTGAAGCTTTCTTT	CASAAREVTEAFF
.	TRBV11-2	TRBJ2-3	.	TGTGCCAGCAGCCGTGCTGGGGCGAGCACAGATACGCAGTATTTT	CASSRAGASTDTQYF
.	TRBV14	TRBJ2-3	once	TGTGCCAGCAGCCTTTCTGACACGTTGTACACAGATACGCAGTATTTT	CASSLSDTLYTDTQYF
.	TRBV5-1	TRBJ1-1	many	TGCGCCAGCAGCTTACTCTTGAACACTGAAGCTTTCTTT	CASSLLLNTEAFF
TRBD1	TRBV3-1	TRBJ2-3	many	TGTGCCAGCAGCGACGGACAGGGGTTCACAGATACGCAGTATTTT	CASSDGQGFTDTQYF
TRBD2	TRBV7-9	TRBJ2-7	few	TGTGCCAGCAGCTTAGAGGCGGGAAGCGGGAGGAAGGGCGAGCAGTACTTC	CASSLEAGSGRKGEQYF
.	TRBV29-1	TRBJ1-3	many	TGCAGCGCCTACGCCGGAAACACCATATATTTT	CSAYAGNTIYF
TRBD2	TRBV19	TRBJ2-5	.	TGTGCCAGTAGTATTCCGGGACTACAAGAGACCCAGTACTTC	CASSIPGLQETQYF
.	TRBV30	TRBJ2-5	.	TGTGCCTGGAGTGTAGGGGGGAGCGGTCAAGAGACCCAGTACTTC	CAWSVGGSGQETQYF
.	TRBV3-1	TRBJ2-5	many	TGTGCCAGCAGCGCCGCAGGGGTAAAGACCCAGTACTTC	CASSAAGVKTQYF
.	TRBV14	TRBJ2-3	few	TGTGCCACCAAACAGGATTTTAGCACAGATACGCAGTATTTT	CATKQDFSTDTQYF
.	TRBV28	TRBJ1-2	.	TGTGCCAGCAGGGGGCAGGGCGCTAACTATGGCTACACCTTC	CASRGQGANYGYTF
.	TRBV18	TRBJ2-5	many	TGTGCCAGCTCACCGGACCGTCGTCTTTCGGAGACCCAGTACTTC	CASSPDRRLSETQYF
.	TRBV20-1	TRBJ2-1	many	TGCAGTGCTAGCCCCGGACAGAACAATGAGCAGTTCTTC	CSASPGQNNEQFF
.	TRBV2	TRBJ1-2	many	TGTGCCAGCAGTGTGCAGACCACTAACTATGGCTACACCTTC	CASSVQTTNYGYTF
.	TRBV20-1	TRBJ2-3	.	TGCAGTGCTAGACTAGTGACTAGCACAGATACGCAGTATTTT	CSARLVTSTDTQYF
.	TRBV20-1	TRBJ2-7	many	TGCAGTGCTATTTCAACAGGGCCTTCCTACGAGCAGTACTTC	CSAISTGPSYEQYF
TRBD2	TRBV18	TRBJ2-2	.	TGTGCCAGCTCATTCAAGACTAGCGGGGGCGTCGCCGGGGAGCTGTTTTTT	CASSFKTSGGVAGELFF
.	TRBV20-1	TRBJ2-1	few	TGCAGCCCCTGGAACAATGAGCAGTTCTTC	CSPWNNEQFF
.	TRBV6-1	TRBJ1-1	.	TGTGCCAGCAGTGAAGTACGTCGCAACACTGAAGCTTTCTTT	CASSEVRRNTEAFF
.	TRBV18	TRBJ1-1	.	TGTGCCAGCTCATCCAACTTTCCCTTGAACACTGAAGCTTTCTTT	CASSSNFPLNTEAFF
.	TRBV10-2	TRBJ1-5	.	TGCGCCAGCAGTGAGCTAGGAGGGCCCGATCAGCCCCAGCATTTT	CASSELGGPDQPQHF